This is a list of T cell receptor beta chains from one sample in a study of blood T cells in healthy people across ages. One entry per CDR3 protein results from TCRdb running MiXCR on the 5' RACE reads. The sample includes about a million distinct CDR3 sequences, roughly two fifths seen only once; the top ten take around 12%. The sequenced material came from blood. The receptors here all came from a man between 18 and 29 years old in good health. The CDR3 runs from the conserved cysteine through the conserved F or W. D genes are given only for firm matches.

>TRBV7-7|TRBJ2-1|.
CASSLLRQDGEQFF
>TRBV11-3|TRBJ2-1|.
CASSAHRGLKETQFF
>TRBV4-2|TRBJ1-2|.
CAGSQARNNYGYTF
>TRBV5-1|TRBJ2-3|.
CASSLTRGSSDTQYF
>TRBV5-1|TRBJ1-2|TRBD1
CASSIWDSDYTF
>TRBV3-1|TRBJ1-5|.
CASSQQPGRGYNQPQHF
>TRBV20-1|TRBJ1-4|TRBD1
CSASVGRGLWANEKLFF
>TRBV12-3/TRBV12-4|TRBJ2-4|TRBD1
CASSGTENIQYF
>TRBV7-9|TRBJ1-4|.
CASSSSGHNEKLFF
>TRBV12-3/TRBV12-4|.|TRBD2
CASSGGGANNEQYF
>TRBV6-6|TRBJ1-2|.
CASRPKTLLYGYTF
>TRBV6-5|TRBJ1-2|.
CASSYLLLQGGYGYTF
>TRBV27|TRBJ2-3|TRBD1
CASRRTGGNSNTDTQYF